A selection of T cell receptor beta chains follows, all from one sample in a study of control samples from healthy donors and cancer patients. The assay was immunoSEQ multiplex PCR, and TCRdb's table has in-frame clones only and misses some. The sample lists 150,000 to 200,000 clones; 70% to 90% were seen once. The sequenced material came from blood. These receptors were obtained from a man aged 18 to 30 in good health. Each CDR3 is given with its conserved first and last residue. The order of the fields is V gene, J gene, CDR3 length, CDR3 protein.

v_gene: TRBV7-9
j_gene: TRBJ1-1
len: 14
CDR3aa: CASSAITLNTEAFF

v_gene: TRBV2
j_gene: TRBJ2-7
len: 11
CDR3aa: CASSDWNEQYF

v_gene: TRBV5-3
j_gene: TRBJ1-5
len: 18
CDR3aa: CARSLVSGGAYSNQPQHF

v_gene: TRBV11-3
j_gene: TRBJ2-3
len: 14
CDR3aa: CASSPRGGAMTQYF

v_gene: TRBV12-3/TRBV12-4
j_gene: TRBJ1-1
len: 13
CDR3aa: CASSLTGNTEAFF

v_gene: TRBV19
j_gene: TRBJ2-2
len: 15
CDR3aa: CASSPGTGVTGELFF

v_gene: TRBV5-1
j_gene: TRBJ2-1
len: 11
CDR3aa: CASSSSHEQFF

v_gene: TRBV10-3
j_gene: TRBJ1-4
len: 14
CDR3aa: CAISRAPEGEKLFF

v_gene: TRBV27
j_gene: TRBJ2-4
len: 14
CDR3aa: CASSPRALGNIQYF

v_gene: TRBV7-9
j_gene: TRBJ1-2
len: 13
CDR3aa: CASSRRADYGYTF

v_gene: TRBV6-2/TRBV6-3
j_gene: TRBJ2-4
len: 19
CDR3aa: CASSYSGTSGGLAKNIQYF